Sequencing of this TCR beta chain was carried out in a study of a mutant IDH1 vaccine in newly diagnosed glioma. Study context: The first vaccination came 4-6 weeks after radiotherapy alone, or with temozolomide cycles. The treated population exhibited a male proportion of about 62%, a female proportion of approximately 38%, and a mean age of 40.4 years. Most patients had received both radiotherapy and temozolomide, the prior options being radiotherapy, temozolomide, or both.

Using immunoSEQ multiplex PCR, the repertoire was profiled, and TCRdb retains in-frame clones only, with some absent. The table has about 30,000 clones, more than 65% seen once; the top ten hold approximately 15%. This CDR3 contains 11 residues. Germline CDR1 and CDR2: MNHNS and SASEGT. V lost 1 base, J lost 6 bases, and 3 bases lay in between. The time point denotes: week 35, safety follow-up. Each dose of the vaccine consisted of 300 ug of mutant IDH1 20-mer peptide, with topical imiquimod. In regard to this clone: Its target is unknown.

The sequences come from PBMCs, collected from a glioma patient whose treatment included an IDH1 peptide vaccine. The chain uses TRBV6-1 and TRBJ1-1; D gene unclear. The sequence was collected from a man aged 25 to 40 with glioma. The CDR3 region is CASSEGPEAFF. The CDR3 DNA sequence: TGTGCCAGCAGTGAAGGGCCTGAAGCTTTCTTT.